Included here is one T cell receptor (beta chain) sequence, with context. Its antigen remains unknown. This record belongs to a study of shared clonotypes between healthy human individuals. CDR1 MDHEN and CDR2 SYDVKM come from the germline V gene. V lost 3 bases to trimming and J lost 7 bases, with 19 bases between them. This CDR3 has 15 residues. Overall study results and limits: The naive CD4 repertoires of several donors were compared, and about 5% of clonotypes were shared. The authors expected sequencing depth to affect clonotype sharing among donors.

Here immunoSEQ multiplex PCR was the method, and the copy in TCRdb shows in-frame clones only, minus some. Counted here are about 980,000 clones, less than 85% occurring once; the ten biggest clones make up approximately 1.5%. Every donor, a Caucasian adult, lived in Nashville, Tennessee. Splitting the CD4+ cells yielded a CD45RA+ naive subset and a CD45RA-negative memory subset. The sequence was collected from a young man in good health. The chain has TRBV28 and TRBJ2-7, with D perhaps assigned TRBD1 or TRBD2 (5 bases each). Sample: memory CD4+ T cells sorted from blood. Subset defined: CD45RA-negative fraction. The CDR3 protein is CASSFSSGAIGEQYF. The CDR3 nucleotides are TGTGCCAGCAGTTTTTCCTCCGGGGCAATCGGGGAGCAGTACTTC.